The clone carrying this T cell receptor (beta chain) was counted ten times or more. These data originate in a study of CDR3 diversity in severe acne. From the PCR reads, TCRdb called clonotypes with MiXCR, one entry per CDR3 protein. In the table there are approximately 90,000 distinct CDR3 sequences, under 55% of which are singletons. CDR3 length equals 12 residues. Germline lookup yields CDR1 MNHNS and CDR2 SASEGT. V lost 0 bases to trimming and J lost 7 bases, with 7 bases between them. This chain links TRBV6-1 with TRBJ2-7; D gene uncertain. The clonotype comes from a male donor with severe acne vulgaris. Specimen: blood. This CDR3 reads CASSEAITEQYF. The CDR3 nucleotides read TGTGCCAGCAGTGAAGCGATTACAGAGCAGTACTTC.